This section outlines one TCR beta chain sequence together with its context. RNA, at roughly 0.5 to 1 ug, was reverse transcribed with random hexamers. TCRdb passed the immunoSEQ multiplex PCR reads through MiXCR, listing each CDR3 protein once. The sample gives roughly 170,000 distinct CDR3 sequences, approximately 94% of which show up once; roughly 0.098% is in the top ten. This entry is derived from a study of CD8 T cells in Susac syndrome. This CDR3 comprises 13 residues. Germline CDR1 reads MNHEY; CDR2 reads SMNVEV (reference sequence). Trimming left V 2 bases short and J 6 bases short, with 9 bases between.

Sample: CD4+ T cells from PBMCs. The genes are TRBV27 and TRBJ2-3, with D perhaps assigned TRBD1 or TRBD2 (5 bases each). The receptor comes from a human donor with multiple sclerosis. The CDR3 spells CASSLGWGDTQYF. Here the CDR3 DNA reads TGTGCCAGCAGTTTAGGATGGGGGGATACGCAGTATTTT.